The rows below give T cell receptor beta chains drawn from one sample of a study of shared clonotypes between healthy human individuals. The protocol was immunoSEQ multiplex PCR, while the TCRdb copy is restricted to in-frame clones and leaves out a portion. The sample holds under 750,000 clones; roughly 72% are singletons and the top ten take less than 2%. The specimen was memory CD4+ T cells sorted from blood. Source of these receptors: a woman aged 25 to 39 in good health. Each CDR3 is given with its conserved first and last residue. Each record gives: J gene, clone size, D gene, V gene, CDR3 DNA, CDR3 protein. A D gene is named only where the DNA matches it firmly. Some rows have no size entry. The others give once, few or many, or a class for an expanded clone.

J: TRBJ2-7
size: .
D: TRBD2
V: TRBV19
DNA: TGTGCCAGTAGACTCGGAACTAGCGGGTTCAGCGAGCAGTACTTC
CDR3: CASRLGTSGFSEQYF

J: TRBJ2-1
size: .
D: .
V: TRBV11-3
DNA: TGTGCCAGCAGCTCAAGAGGGGAGCGGCGCAATGAGCAGTTCTTC
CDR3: CASSSRGERRNEQFF

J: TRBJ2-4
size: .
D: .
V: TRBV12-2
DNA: TGTGCAAGAGACGGACAGGATGCAATGAACATTCAGTACTTC
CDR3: CARDGQDAMNIQYF

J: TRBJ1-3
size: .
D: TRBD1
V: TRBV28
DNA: TGTGCCAGCAGTAGCCCGACAGGGGCTTCGTTCGGAAACACCATATATTTT
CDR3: CASSSPTGASFGNTIYF

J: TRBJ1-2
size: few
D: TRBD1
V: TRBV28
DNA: TGTGCCAGCAGTTTAGGGACAGGGGGCAACTATGGCTACACCTTC
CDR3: CASSLGTGGNYGYTF

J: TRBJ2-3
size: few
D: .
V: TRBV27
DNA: TGTGCCAGCAGTTCCAGGGGCGGGTGGACAGATACGCAGTATTTT
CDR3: CASSSRGGWTDTQYF

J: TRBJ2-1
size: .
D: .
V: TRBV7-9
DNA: TGTGCCAGCAGCTTAGTCCCTCGACCTTCCCGGAACTATGAGCAGTTCTTC
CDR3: CASSLVPRPSRNYEQFF

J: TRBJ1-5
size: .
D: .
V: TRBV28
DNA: TGTGCCAGCAGTTTCCCGGGTAGTGGCAATCAGCCCCAGCATTTT
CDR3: CASSFPGSGNQPQHF

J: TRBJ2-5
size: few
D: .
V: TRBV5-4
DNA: TGTGCCAGCAGCTCAGACTGGAATCTCCAAGAGACCCAGTACTTC
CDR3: CASSSDWNLQETQYF

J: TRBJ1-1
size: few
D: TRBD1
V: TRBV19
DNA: TGTGCCAGTAGTCAGGGGGCTTTGAACACTGAAGCTTTCTTT
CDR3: CASSQGALNTEAFF

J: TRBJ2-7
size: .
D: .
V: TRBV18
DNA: TGTGCCAGCTCACCACCGACGCGGACCTACGAGCAGTACTTC
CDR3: CASSPPTRTYEQYF